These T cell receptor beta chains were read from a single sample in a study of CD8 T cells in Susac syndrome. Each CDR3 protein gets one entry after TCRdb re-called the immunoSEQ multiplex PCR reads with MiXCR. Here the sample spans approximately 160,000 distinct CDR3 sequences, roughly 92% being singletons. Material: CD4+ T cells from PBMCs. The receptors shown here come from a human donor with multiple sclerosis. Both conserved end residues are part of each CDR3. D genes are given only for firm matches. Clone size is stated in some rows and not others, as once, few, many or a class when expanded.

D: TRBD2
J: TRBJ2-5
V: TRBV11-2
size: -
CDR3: CASSFGLGETQYF
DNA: TGTGCCAGCAGCTTCGGACTAGGAGAGACCCAGTACTTC

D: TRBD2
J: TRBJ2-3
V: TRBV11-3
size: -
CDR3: CASSFSSGGPHGTDTQYF
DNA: TGTGCCAGCAGCTTCTCCAGCGGGGGGCCTCACGGGACAGATACGCAGTATTTT

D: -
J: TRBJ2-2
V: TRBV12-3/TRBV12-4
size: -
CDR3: CASSLAPGELFF
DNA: TGTGCCAGCAGTTTGGCTCCCGGGGAGCTGTTTTTT

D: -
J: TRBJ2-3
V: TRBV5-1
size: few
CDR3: CASSLVGGSTDTQYF
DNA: TGCGCCAGCAGCTTGGTGGGCGGAAGCACAGATACGCAGTATTTT

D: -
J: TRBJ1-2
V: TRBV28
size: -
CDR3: CATQGPGYTF
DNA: TGTGCCACCCAGGGTCCTGGCTACACCTTC

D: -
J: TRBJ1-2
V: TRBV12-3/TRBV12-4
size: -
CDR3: CASSLAGPHYGYTF
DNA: TGTGCCAGCAGTCTCGCCGGGCCTCACTATGGCTACACCTTC

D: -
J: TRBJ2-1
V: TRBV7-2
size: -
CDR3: CASSDTGLIEQFF
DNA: TGTGCCAGCAGCGACACAGGGCTCATTGAGCAGTTCTTC

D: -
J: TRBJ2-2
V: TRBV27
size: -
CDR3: CASSLTEGTGELFF
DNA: TGTGCCAGCAGTTTGACAGAAGGCACCGGGGAGCTGTTTTTT

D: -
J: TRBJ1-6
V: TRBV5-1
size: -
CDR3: CATRTGYNSPLHF
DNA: TGCGCCACCCGGACGGGCTATAATTCACCCCTCCACTTT

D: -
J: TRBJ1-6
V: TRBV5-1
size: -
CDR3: CASSLESASSYNSPLHF
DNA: TGCGCCAGCAGCTTGGAGTCAGCGAGCTCCTATAATTCACCCCTCCACTTT

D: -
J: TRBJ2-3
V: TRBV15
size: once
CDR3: CATSSSQRDTQYF
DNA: TGTGCCACCAGCAGTTCCCAGAGGGATACGCAGTATTTT

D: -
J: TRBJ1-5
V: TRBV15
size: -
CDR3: CATSRESGPQPQHF
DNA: TGTGCCACCAGCAGAGAATCGGGGCCTCAGCCCCAGCATTTT

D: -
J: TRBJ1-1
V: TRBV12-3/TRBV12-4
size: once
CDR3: CASSPLMGEAFF
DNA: TGTGCCAGCAGTCCTCTTATGGGCGAAGCTTTCTTT

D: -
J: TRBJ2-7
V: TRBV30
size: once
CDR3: CAWSFTEGEQYF
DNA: TGTGCCTGGAGTTTTACAGAGGGCGAGCAGTACTTC

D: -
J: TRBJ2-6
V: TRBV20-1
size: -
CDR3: CSARDPKGSGANVLTF
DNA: TGCAGTGCTAGAGATCCGAAGGGCTCTGGGGCCAACGTCCTGACTTTC

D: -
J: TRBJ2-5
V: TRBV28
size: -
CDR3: CASSTGGLREETQYF
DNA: TGTGCCAGCAGTACCGGGGGATTGCGTGAAGAGACCCAGTACTTC

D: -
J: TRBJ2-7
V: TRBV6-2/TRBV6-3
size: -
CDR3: CASSYEGVRLEQYF
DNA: TGTGCCAGCAGTTACGAGGGCGTCAGACTCGAGCAGTACTTC

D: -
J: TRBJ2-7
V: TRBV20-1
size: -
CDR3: CSARDHQESPYEQYF
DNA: TGCAGTGCTAGAGATCATCAGGAGTCCCCTTACGAGCAGTACTTC

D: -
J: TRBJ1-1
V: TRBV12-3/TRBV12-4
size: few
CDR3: CASSLDGYTEAFF
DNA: TGTGCCAGCAGTTTGGACGGGTACACTGAAGCTTTCTTT

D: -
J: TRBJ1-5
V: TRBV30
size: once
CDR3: CAWSPRGGVGQPQHF
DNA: TGTGCCTGGAGTCCCAGGGGCGGTGTGGGTCAGCCCCAGCATTTT

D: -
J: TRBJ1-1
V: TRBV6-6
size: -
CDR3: CASSLTLMNTEAFF
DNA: TGTGCCAGCAGTCTAACACTCATGAACACTGAAGCTTTCTTT

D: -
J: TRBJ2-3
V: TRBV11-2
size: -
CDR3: CASSLEKTWDTQYF
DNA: TGTGCCAGCAGCTTAGAGAAGACGTGGGATACGCAGTATTTT

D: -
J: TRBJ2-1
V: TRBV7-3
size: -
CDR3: CASSPQAGASRDEQFF
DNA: TGTGCCAGCAGCCCCCAGGCAGGGGCCAGTCGAGATGAGCAGTTCTTC

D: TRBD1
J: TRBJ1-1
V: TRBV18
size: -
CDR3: CASSSGQELNTEAFF
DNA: TGTGCCAGCTCATCCGGACAGGAGCTGAACACTGAAGCTTTCTTT

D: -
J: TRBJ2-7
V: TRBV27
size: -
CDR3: CASSRVPGNLGEQYF
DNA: TGTGCCAGCAGCCGAGTACCGGGGAACCTTGGAGAGCAGTACTTC

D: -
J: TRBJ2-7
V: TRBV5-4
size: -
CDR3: CASSFVSSSYEQYF
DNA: TGTGCCAGCAGCTTCGTCAGTAGCTCCTACGAGCAGTACTTC

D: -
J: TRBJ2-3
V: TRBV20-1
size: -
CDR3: CSARVSETDTQYF
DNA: TGCAGTGCTAGAGTGTCCGAAACAGATACGCAGTATTTT

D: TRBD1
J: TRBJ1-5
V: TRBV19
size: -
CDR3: CASSTHRGNSNQPQHF
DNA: TGTGCCAGTAGTACGCACAGGGGGAATAGCAATCAGCCCCAGCATTTT

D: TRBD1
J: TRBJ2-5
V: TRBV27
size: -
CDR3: CASSPIQGAMETQYF
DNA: TGTGCCAGCAGTCCCATCCAGGGGGCAATGGAGACCCAGTACTTC

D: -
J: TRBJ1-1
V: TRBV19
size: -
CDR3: CASTLDALGTEAFF
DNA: TGTGCCAGTACCTTGGACGCCCTTGGCACTGAAGCTTTCTTT

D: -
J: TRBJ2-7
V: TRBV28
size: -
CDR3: CASRGDLGYEQYF
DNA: TGTGCCAGCAGGGGGGATCTTGGATACGAGCAGTACTTC

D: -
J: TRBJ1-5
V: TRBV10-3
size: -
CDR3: CAITGDLNQPQHF
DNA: TGTGCCATCACCGGGGACCTTAATCAGCCCCAGCATTTT

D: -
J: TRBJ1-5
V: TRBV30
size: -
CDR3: CAWDPQGGNQPQHF
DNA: TGTGCCTGGGACCCACAGGGTGGCAATCAGCCCCAGCATTTT

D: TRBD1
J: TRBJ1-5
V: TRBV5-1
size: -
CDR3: CASSPETGGEQPQHF
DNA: TGCGCCAGCAGCCCCGAGACAGGGGGCGAGCAGCCCCAGCATTTT

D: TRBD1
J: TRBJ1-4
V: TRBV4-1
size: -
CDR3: CASSKGQGPITGKLFF
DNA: TGCGCCAGCAGCAAGGGACAGGGGCCAATAACCGGGAAACTGTTTTTT

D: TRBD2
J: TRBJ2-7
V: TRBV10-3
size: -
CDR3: CAISPSGTSYEQYF
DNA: TGTGCCATCAGCCCTAGCGGGACCTCCTACGAGCAGTACTTC

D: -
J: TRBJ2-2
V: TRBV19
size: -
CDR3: CASSAPPTGAGELFF
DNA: TGTGCCAGTAGTGCCCCCCCCACCGGAGCCGGGGAGCTGTTTTTT

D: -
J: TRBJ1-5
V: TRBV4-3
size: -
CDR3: CASSQDTSNQPQHF
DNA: TGCGCCAGCAGCCAGGACACTAGCAATCAGCCCCAGCATTTT

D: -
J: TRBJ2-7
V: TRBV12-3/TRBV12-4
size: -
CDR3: CASRTSGEPQYF
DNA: TGTGCCAGCAGGACTTCAGGCGAGCCGCAGTACTTC

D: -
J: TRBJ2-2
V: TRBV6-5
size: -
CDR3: CASSYSIGKLFF
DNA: TGTGCCAGCAGTTACTCAATCGGGAAGCTGTTTTTT

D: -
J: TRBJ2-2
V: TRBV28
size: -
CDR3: CASTSGFTGELFF
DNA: TGTGCCAGCACCTCGGGATTTACCGGGGAGCTGTTTTTT